This T cell receptor (beta chain) comes out of a study of T cell clonotyping in hematopoietic cell transplantation. Study-wide context: Recipient samples before transplant were obtained post-cytoreduction.

Data came from immunoSEQ multiplex PCR; TCRdb stores just in-frame clones and leaves some out. Seen here are 25,000 to 35,000 clones, around 70% observed once, and the top ten hold about 5.9%. This clone was recorded a few times. What it recognizes is unknown. Trimming removed 5 bases at V and 2 bases at J, with 13 bases between. Germline CDR1 reads SGHTA; CDR2 reads FQGNSA. The CDR3 loop spans 15 amino acids. The time point here: recipient sample about 28 days before transplant, after cytoreduction. General observations from the study: Broader posttransplant TCR repertoire diversity was predicted by graft donor and pretransplant recipient Inverse Simpson Index values. Pathologically expanded recipient clonotypes increased progressively from day 30 to day 180 as diversity fell.

This TCR was recovered from a man aged 45-65 years with myelodysplastic syndrome. Some clones in this sample may be carry-over from other donors' samples. This sample comprised peripheral blood mononuclear cells, obtained before stem cell transplant. This chain links TRBV7-2 with TRBJ1-5, with D possibly being TRBD1 (6 bases). DNA of the CDR3: TGTGCCAGCAGCGATCCCTACAGGGGCAATCAGCCCCAGCATTTT. It translates to CASSDPYRGNQPQHF.